This TCR beta chain was sequenced for a study of identical twins (dated by TCRdb to about 2016). Background on the whole study: The study deep-sequenced TCR alpha and beta repertoires from monozygotic twins, unrelated adults of various ages and cord blood to test whether fetal clonotypes persist. To rule out contamination, the twin experiments were replicated at different times with different library preparation protocols.

The research as a whole found: Because the same donors could not be followed over many years, conclusions were based on cross-sectional statistical analysis. Invariant T cells such as MAIT and iNKT could partly confound zero-insertion analyses, though diverse VJ usage argued against this for most clonotypes. In beta out-of-frame sequences, excess twin sharing was weaker, because having fewer shared sequences lowered the signal-to-noise ratio. Compared with coincidental sharing between unrelated individuals, an excess of low generation-probability sequences was observed among out-of-frame TCR alpha sequences shared between twins. Fewer insertions were carried by abundant cord blood beta clonotypes, a similar but weaker trend appeared in young adult naive repertoires, and no such trend appeared in memory repertoires. In monozygotic twins, out-of-frame TCR alpha sharing was systematically underestimated by recombination models, although the models agreed with sharing between unrelated individuals.

This clonotype was seen more than once but under ten times. The target of this receptor is not known. No much larger clone is present one base from it, and per-base qualities are unavailable. The library was prepared using 5' RACE. Sequencing took place on an Illumina HiSeq 2000. A universal primer binding site was introduced by template switching, and a unique molecular identifier was present in the final cDNA, enabling accurate counting of TCR cDNA molecules. Specific primers in the conserved constant-segment region were used to synthesize first-strand cDNA for the TCR alpha and beta chains. Each cDNA library was double barcoded, with a SMART-Mk sample barcode plus Illumina barcodes, to control for contamination. TruSeq adapter sequences along with Illumina sample barcodes were introduced in two successive PCR steps. The TCR alpha and beta cDNA libraries were sequenced on the Illumina HiSeq platform using custom primers. The study's processing was this. MiGEC processed the raw reads to extract unique molecular identifiers, while MiXCR was used to determine the CDR3 positions. Recombination models were inferred per individual with the repgenHMM and IGoR tools using an EM algorithm. Shared clonotypes were analyzed with the tcR package in R, and sharing was normalized by the product of cloneset sizes. To study raw recombination free of thymic and clonal selection effects, out-of-frame nonproductive sequences were analyzed. Using fastp trimming at Q25 and MiXCR clonotype assembly, TCRdb reanalyzed the public sequencing data and kept in-frame beta chains. Each CDR3 protein appears once, grouped with its most common genes and DNA. These V and J calls are TCRdb output, not the study's own analysis. The sample table lists 1.5 million to 2 million distinct CDR3 sequences, less than 40% of them with a count of one. The ten largest account for about 0.27% of the sample.

Every donor was a healthy Caucasian. CDR1 and CDR2 are read off the germline V gene as ENHRY and SYGVKD. The cysteine opens and the phenylalanine closes a CDR3 of 14 amino acids. The CDR3 DNA has 42 bases and is translated from base 1. V is clipped by 4 bases and J by 5 bases, and the sequence between their germline boundaries is 13 bases long. The receptor chain draws on TRBV10-3 and TRBJ2-3, with no confidently assigned D gene. The sample taken for sequencing was cord blood. The receptor was isolated from a newborn girl in good health. The CDR3 reads CAISVTRAEDTQYF. The DNA is TGTGCCATCAGTGTAACCCGGGCAGAAGATACGCAGTATTTT.